This TCR beta chain was captured in a study of molecular identifiers for immune sequencing clone quantification. The CDR3 sequence is 15 residues long. Germline CDR1 is LGHNA and CDR2 is YSLEER. This clonotype has just one count. With a much larger clone just one base away, this may be a read error. In TCRdb, the PCR reads were re-called with MiXCR into one record per CDR3 protein. The sample yields about 640,000 distinct CDR3 sequences, 20% seen once. Sequenced: naive CD8+ T cells from blood, with Jurkat cell RNA spiked in. This sample's subset: FACS-sorted CD8+CD4-CCR7+CD45RA+ naive T cells. The receptor was isolated from a human donor in good health. Some libraries in this study had Jurkat cell RNA spiked in. The rearrangement uses TRBV4-3 and TRBJ1-3, with 8 nucleotides matching TRBD1. CDR3 nucleotides: TGCGCCAGCGGCCAAGACAGGGGAATCAGAAACACCATATATTTT. Amino acids: CASGQDRGIRNTIYF.